Following are 10 T cell receptor beta chains from one sample sequenced in a study of blood T cells in healthy people across ages (dated by TCRdb to about 2015). The method behind the library was 5' RACE. Instrument used: Illumina HiSeq 2500. The second PCR ran for roughly 7 to 11 cycles and used a J-beta primer mix along with a sample-barcoded 5' primer. TCRdb ran its own pipeline on the public reads, namely fastp trimming at Q25 and MiXCR clone calling, and kept in-frame beta chains. Rows are unified per CDR3 protein, each entry keeping the most common DNA and genes. The sample data list 650,000 to 1,000,000 distinct CDR3 sequences, and about 47% of these were observed just once. In total, the top ten clones hold 15% to 20% of the sample. Sequenced input: blood. The receptors were gathered from a man older than 75 in good health.

This clonotype was seen a few times. The rearrangement links TRBV4-3 to TRBJ2-7; 8 bases line up with TRBD2. The ends lost 1 base at V and 3 bases at J; junction bases unmatched: 5. Looked up from germline, CDR1 is LGHNA and CDR2 is YSLEER. The CDR3 is made up of 15 amino acids. The CDR3 protein is CASSQGVSGNYEQYF. CDR3 DNA: TGCGCCAGCAGCCAAGGAGTTAGCGGGAACTACGAGCAGTACTTC.

This clonotype has more than one count but fewer than ten. The chain has TRBV5-6 and TRBJ2-1, with TRBD2 as a possible D gene (5 bases). The CDR3 contains 13 residues. The V gene lost 4 bases and the J gene lost 10 bases, with 15 bases spanning the gap. Germline loops: CDR1 SGHDT, CDR2 YYEEEE. CDR3 coding DNA: TGTGCCAGCAGCCGGACTCCTTCCTACGAGCAGTTCTTC. Translation gives CASSRTPSYEQFF.

In nucleotides, the CDR3 is TGTGCCAGCACGCCGGGGGCTTCTAGCACAGATACGCAGTATTTT. It yields the protein CASTPGASSTDTQYF. The chain uses TRBV2 and TRBJ2-3, with D perhaps assigned TRBD1 or TRBD2 (6 bases each). This CDR3 is built from 15 residues. Germline assignment: CDR1 SNHLY and CDR2 FYNNEI. V shed 7 bases and J shed 0 bases, with 14 bases lying between them.

The chain combines TRBV27 with TRBJ1-5, with TRBD1 matching over 8 bases. J was trimmed by 4 bases and V by 3 bases; bases with no gene match: 5. In germline, CDR1 is MNHEY, CDR2 SMNVEV (reference sequence). This CDR3 has 15 residues. The CDR3 DNA follows: TGTGCCAGCAGTTTCTCGGGACAGGCGAATCAGCCCCAGCATTTT. Its protein is CASSFSGQANQPQHF.

The chain links TRBV7-9 to TRBJ2-3; D is uncertain. V was clipped by 3 bases and J by 4 bases, with 2 bases between them. This CDR3 region has 11 residues. Per germline, CDR1 SEHNR and CDR2 FQNEAQ (reference sequence). The CDR3 sequence is CASSFPDTQYF. CDR3 in DNA: TGTGCCAGCAGCTTCCCAGATACGCAGTATTTT. Filled out from reference TRBV7-9 and TRBJ2-3, the complete variable domain reads DTGVSQNPRHKITKRGQNVTFRCDPISEHNRLYWYRQTLGQGPEFLTYFQNEAQLEKSRLLSDRFSAERPKGSFSTLEIQRTEQGDSAMYLCASSFPDTQYFGPGTRLTVL.

The V and J genes are TRBV28 and TRBJ2-1, with D perhaps TRBD2 (5 bases). V was clipped by 2 bases and J by 9 bases, with 17 bases between them. The germline gives CDR1 MDHEN, CDR2 SYDVKM. This CDR3 comprises 15 residues. The CDR3 region is CASSLRGLISGEQFF. For the CDR3, the DNA is TGTGCCAGCAGTTTAAGAGGACTTATCTCGGGTGAGCAGTTCTTC.

This clonotype was counted between two and nine times. The J gene is TRBJ1-2, the V gene TRBV12-3 or TRBV12-4, with TRBD1 matching over 7 bases. The CDR3 contains 14 residues. J was trimmed by 4 bases and V by 6 bases; bases with no gene match: 8. The CDR3 region has the DNA TGTGCCAGCAGCCGGGACAGCGAACCCTATGGCTACACCTTC. Translated, it gives CASSRDSEPYGYTF.

The V gene is TRBV30, the J gene TRBJ2-1; maybe TRBD2 (5 bases). Germline CDR1 reads GTSNPN; CDR2 reads SVGIG (reference sequence). The V end was cut by 1 base, the J end by 0 bases, with 13 bases between. CDR3 length: 16 amino acids. CDR3 coding DNA: TGTGCCTGGAGTGCGACTAAGCGGAGCTCCTACAATGAGCAGTTCTTC. It encodes CAWSATKRSSYNEQFF.

With respect to this clonotype: This may be a read error, as it is one base from a much larger clone. The rearrangement joins TRBV11-2 to TRBJ1-5, with D possibly being TRBD1 (5 bases). The CDR3 has 13 amino acids. Germline V gene lookup returns CDR1 SGHAT and CDR2 FQNNGV. CDR3 protein: CACSFQGDQPQHF. CDR3 DNA sequence: TGTGCCTGCAGCTTCCAGGGCGATCAGCCCCAGCATTTT.

This clonotype occurred a few times. The chain has TRBV6-6 and TRBJ2-2; 7 positions match TRBD1. The CDR3 has 14 residues. V was pared by 11 bases and J by 3 bases, with 9 bases of the junction left unmatched. CDR1 is MNHNY and CDR2 is SVGAGI in the germline V gene (reference sequence). For the CDR3, the DNA is TGTGCCGGCAAGGGACAGAGATACACCGGGGAGCTGTTTTTT. Its translation: CAGKGQRYTGELFF.